This paragraph covers one T cell receptor (beta chain) sequence. This record comes from a study of blood T cell repertoires in COVID-19. As for the study in general: COVID-19 samples collected from the United States, Italy and Spain covered acute and convalescent phases. PBMCs, B-cell-depleted T cells, or T cells provided the cDNA or gDNA that made up the material.

This CDR3 has 15 residues. Germline V gives CDR1 SGHRS, CDR2 YFSETQ. Trimming left V 1 base short and J 1 base short, with 11 bases between. Only in-frame clones appear in the TCRdb table, and some are missing; sequencing was by immunoSEQ multiplex PCR. The sample has about 70,000 clones, around 90% seen once. The sequenced sample consisted of peripheral blood. The genes are TRBV5-1 and TRBJ1-1, with D perhaps TRBD1 (5 bases). The origin of this receptor is a human donor in a cohort sampled during active COVID-19. The CDR3 DNA reads TGCGCCAGCAGCTTGATGGTGGACACGAACACTGAAGCTTTCTTT. Translating it yields CASSLMVDTNTEAFF.